This TCR beta chain is drawn from a study of blood T cell repertoires in COVID-19. Study-wide context: Sites in the United States, Italy and Spain provided acute and convalescent COVID-19 samples.

Methods used by the authors: Estimation of nucleated cell counts relied on the amplification of reference gene primers. TCRdb keeps only in-frame clones here, not all; method: immunoSEQ multiplex PCR. The DNA gave D and trimming, while V, J and clone size come from that table. The sample carries about 93,000 clones, under 90% recorded once. This sequence was found in a man aged 55 to 70 with COVID-19, enrolled during active disease. Sequencing was carried out using peripheral blood.

CDR3 sequence: CASSAHSGQPLVYSYEQYF. The CDR3 region has the DNA TGTGCCAGCAGTGCACATTCGGGACAGCCACTCGTTTACTCCTACGAGCAGTACTTC. The chain couples TRBV6-1 to TRBJ2-7, with 7 bases that match TRBD1. The J segment lost 0 bases and the V segment lost 4 bases, leaving 18 bases of the junction unmatched. Germline V gene lookup returns CDR1 MNHNS and CDR2 SASEGT. The CDR3 sequence is 19 residues long.